This T cell receptor beta chain was sequenced for a study of T cell responses to AZD1222 COVID-19 vaccine. Notes on the study in general: The sample set comprised mostly white British donors with more females, and clonal diversity was possibly underestimated. Reportedly, nearly half of unique spike TCRs recognized epitopes outside B.1.351/B.1.1.7 mutations. CD4 TCRs linked to vaccination spanned spike, dominating at 160-218 and 743-854.

Produced via immunoSEQ multiplex PCR; TCRdb's table is partial and in-frame only. The sample holds under 85,000 clones, roughly 88% seen once. With regard to this clone: Its antigen is currently unknown.

CDR3 size: 16 residues. The trim removed 0 bases at V and 8 bases at J, leaving 7 bases unmatched. Per germline, CDR1 SGDLS and CDR2 YYNGEE. This specimen was peripheral blood, taken on day 0 of MenACWY control vaccination. The J gene is TRBJ2-1, the V gene TRBV9, with 11 bases lining up with TRBD2. The TCR comes from an adult in good health. CDR3 nucleotides: TGTGCCAGCAGCGTAGATCCCGGGACTAGCGGCTATGAGCAGTTCTTC. As protein: CASSVDPGTSGYEQFF.